This T cell receptor (beta chain) stems from a study of T cells in Graves' hyperthyroidism and ophthalmopathy. Trimming shortened V by 0 bases and J by 8 bases, and 7 bases separated the two germline ends. The length of the CDR3 is 12 residues. Whole-study findings and limits: With a median lead of approximately six months before onset, the model predicted ophthalmopathy. A model of 13 V-J features distinguished ophthalmopathy from stable hyperthyroidism.

Stable disease denoted Graves' hyperthyroidism without ophthalmopathy progression within 18 months. The CDR3 regions of TCR beta were amplified from RNA transcripts. With the HTBI primer set, the TCR CDR3 went through a first round of RT-PCR. Each CDR3 protein gets one entry after TCRdb re-called the multiplex PCR reads with MiXCR. The sample records under 350,000 distinct CDR3 sequences, 21% being singletons. This clonotype was detected ten times or more. Its antigen is as yet unknown. Sequenced input: blood. The rearrangement joins TRBV12-3 or TRBV12-4 to TRBJ1-1; D uncertain. The receptor was isolated from a woman between 45 and 65 years old with Graves' hyperthyroidism. Written as DNA, the CDR3 is TGTGCCAGCAGTTTAGCGCTAGGAGAAGCTTTCTTT. Protein sequence: CASSLALGEAFF.